The 17 T cell receptor beta chains below were found in one sample sequenced in a study of chronic HIV infection and antiretroviral therapy. TCRdb redid the calling of the 5' RACE reads with MiXCR, one entry per CDR3 protein. The repertoire consists of about 38,000 distinct CDR3 sequences, with approximately 7.4% occurring once and the leading ten covering 2.9%. Sequencing input: peripheral blood. These receptor sequences come from an adult who had HIV and had not received antiretroviral therapy, or was an uninfected healthy control (not recorded which).

This clonotype was observed at least ten times. The rearrangement joins TRBV28 to TRBJ2-7; tentative D call: TRBD2 (5 bases). The CDR3 sequence is 12 residues long. V was cut by 0 bases and J by 5 bases, with 5 bases left in between. Germline V lookup: CDR1 MDHEN, CDR2 SYDVKM. This CDR3 reads CASSLWRDEQYF. The CDR3 nucleotides read TGTGCCAGCAGTTTATGGAGGGACGAGCAGTACTTC. Using reference TRBV28 and TRBJ2-7 for the parts outside the CDR3, the full variable domain is DVKVTQSSRYLVKRTGEKVFLECVQDMDHENMFWYRQDPGLGLRLIYFSYDVKMKEKGDIPEGYSVSREKKERFSLILESASTNQTSMYLCASSLWRDEQYFGPGTRLTVT.

This clonotype was detected only a few times. The gene calls are TRBV28 and TRBJ2-1, with 8 bases identical to TRBD2. The junction had 10 bases not matched to a gene; V was cut back by 8 bases and J by 7 bases. Germline-derived CDR1 and CDR2 are MDHEN and SYDVKM. This CDR3 comprises 14 residues. Here the CDR3 DNA reads TGTGCCAGCTCGTTTACTAGCGGAGCAAATGAGCAGTTCTTC. This codes for CASSFTSGANEQFF. Complete variable domain (other parts from reference TRBV28 and TRBJ2-1): DVKVTQSSRYLVKRTGEKVFLECVQDMDHENMFWYRQDPGLGLRLIYFSYDVKMKEKGDIPEGYSVSREKKERFSLILESASTNQTSMYLCASSFTSGANEQFFGPGTRLTVL.

A few counts support this clonotype. This chain links TRBV28 with TRBJ2-3, with D perhaps matching TRBD2 (6 bases). This CDR3 is 13 amino acids long. V shed 5 bases and J shed 3 bases, with 9 bases lying between them. Germline values: CDR1 MDHEN, CDR2 SYDVKM. The CDR3, as DNA: TGTGCCAGCAGTGGGGACTTGACAGATACGCAGTATTTT. Protein product: CASSGDLTDTQYF.

The table lists this clonotype with a few counts. V and J are TRBV28 and TRBJ2-7, with D unresolved. The germline gives CDR1 MDHEN, CDR2 SYDVKM. Between the trimmed V and J ends, which lost 4 bases and 6 bases, there was a span of 19 bases. The CDR3 covers 15 residues. CDR3 sequence (DNA): TGTGCCAGCAGTTCAGCAGAAGCCCCTAAGGGCGAGCAGTACTTC. It codes for CASSSAEAPKGEQYF.

This clonotype was seen a single time. A read error may be the cause here, since a much bigger clone is one base away. The J gene is TRBJ1-3, the V gene TRBV9; maybe TRBD1 (6 bases). Looked up from germline, CDR1 is SGDLS and CDR2 is YYNGEE. The CDR3 length is 13 residues. CDR3 protein: CASSAAQRDTVYF. The CDR3 DNA follows: TGTGCCAGCAGCGCTGCACAGCGGGACACCGTATATTTT.

There are many counts of this clonotype. This chain connects TRBV28 to TRBJ1-4; 7 bases line up with TRBD1. CDR1 and CDR2 (germline): MDHEN, SYDVKM. CDR3 length equals 15 residues. V lost 0 bases and J lost 7; bases outside the gene matches: 5. The CDR3 reads CASSLWTGSLEKLFF. DNA of the CDR3: TGTGCCAGCAGTTTATGGACAGGGAGTCTTGAAAAACTGTTTTTT. Together with reference TRBV28 and TRBJ1-4, the CDR3 gives the full variable domain: DVKVTQSSRYLVKRTGEKVFLECVQDMDHENMFWYRQDPGLGLRLIYFSYDVKMKEKGDIPEGYSVSREKKERFSLILESASTNQTSMYLCASSLWTGSLEKLFFGSGTQLSVL.

This clonotype was seen ten or more times. CDR3 in DNA: TGTGCCAGCAGCCCCTGGCTACTAGACAGGGGGCTCACAGATACGCAGTATTTT. It encodes CASSPWLLDRGLTDTQYF. The chain is built from TRBV28 and TRBJ2-3; 10 bases are shared with TRBD1. The CDR3 length is 18 residues. The trim removed 6 bases at V and 2 bases at J, leaving 14 bases unmatched. The germline V gene encodes CDR1 MDHEN and CDR2 SYDVKM. Full variable domain (missing parts from reference TRBV28 and TRBJ2-3): DVKVTQSSRYLVKRTGEKVFLECVQDMDHENMFWYRQDPGLGLRLIYFSYDVKMKEKGDIPEGYSVSREKKERFSLILESASTNQTSMYLCASSPWLLDRGLTDTQYFGPGTRLTVL.

This clonotype was seen many times. V and J are TRBV7-7 and TRBJ2-3; D unclear. The CDR3 extends over 13 amino acids. Trimming cost V 5 bases and J 5 bases, with 11 bases left between them. Germline values: CDR1 SSHAT, CDR2 FNYEAQ (reference sequence). CDR3 loop: CASSPDPRDTQYF. The CDR3 DNA is TGTGCCAGCAGCCCCGACCCACGAGATACGCAGTATTTT.

This clonotype was seen many times. This chain uses TRBV27 with TRBJ2-3; TRBD2 matches 11 bases. The CDR3 runs 16 residues. Germline CDR1 and CDR2: MNHEY and SMNVEV (reference sequence). The V gene end was trimmed by 5 bases and the J gene end by 5 bases; junction bases not matched to a gene: 9. As DNA, the CDR3 is TGTGCCAGCAGTGCCCGACTAGCGGGATTTCAAGATACGCAGTATTTT. Translating gives CASSARLAGFQDTQYF.

This clonotype occurred many times. This sequence joins TRBV7-3 and TRBJ2-1, with D perhaps matching TRBD2 (5 bases). With 2 bases removed from V and 8 bases from J, the gap between germline ends came to 10 bases. The germline V gene has CDR1 SGHTA and CDR2 FQGTGA. This CDR3 has 13 amino acids. CDR3 bases: TGTGCCAGCAGCTTACCCCCAGCGGATGAGCAGTTCTTC. Residues: CASSLPPADEQFF.

The sample holds many counts of this clonotype. The chain has TRBV20-1 and TRBJ2-1; 7 bases align to TRBD2. Germline V gene lookup returns CDR1 DFQATT and CDR2 SNEGSKA (reference sequence). The CDR3 has 13 amino acids. CDR3 in amino acids: CSPLGRAENEQFF. The DNA for the CDR3 is TGCAGCCCACTTGGGAGGGCTGAGAATGAGCAGTTCTTC.

This clonotype has a count of ten or more. The rearrangement joins TRBV28 to TRBJ2-2; D gene ambiguous. V lost 3 bases to trimming and J lost 3 bases, with 8 bases between them. The germline V gene encodes CDR1 MDHEN and CDR2 SYDVKM. The CDR3 has 14 amino acids. CDR3 loop: CASSLSDYTGELFF. In DNA form, the CDR3 reads TGTGCCAGCAGTTTGTCAGATTACACCGGGGAGCTGTTTTTT.

The table lists this clonotype with many counts. The V and J genes are TRBV20-1 and TRBJ1-3; TRBD1 matches 7 bases. The CDR3 totals 16 residues. V lost 3 bases, J lost 2 bases, and 10 bases stayed unmatched. Looked up from germline, CDR1 is DFQATT and CDR2 is SNEGSKA (reference sequence). Here the CDR3 reads CSASLGTVVTGNTIYF. CDR3 in DNA: TGCAGTGCTAGTTTGGGGACAGTGGTAACTGGAAACACCATATATTTT.

This clonotype has a count of ten or more. V and J are TRBV28 and TRBJ2-5; a possible D gene is TRBD1 (6 bases). V was shortened by 2 bases and J by 2 bases, with 15 bases between the two germline ends. The CDR3 loop spans 16 amino acids. CDR1 and CDR2 (germline): MDHEN, SYDVKM. The DNA for the CDR3 is TGTGCCAGCAGTTTAACAGGGATGCAAGAACAAGAGACCCAGTACTTC. Its translation: CASSLTGMQEQETQYF.

This clonotype was detected many times. The rearrangement links TRBV7-2 to TRBJ2-5, with TRBD1 matching over 8 bases. Trimming at V came to 4 bases and at J to 6 bases, leaving 7 bases not matched to a gene. Germline CDR1 SGHTA, CDR2 FQGNSA. The CDR3 is 14 amino acids. CDR3 bases: TGTGCCAGCAGCTCCGAGGACAGGGTGCAGACCCAGTACTTC. Its protein product is CASSSEDRVQTQYF.

The chain employs TRBV20-1 and TRBJ2-7; D gene unclear. CDR1 is DFQATT and CDR2 is SNEGSKA in the germline V gene (reference sequence). This CDR3 has 13 residues. Deletions cut 6 bases from V and 0 bases from J, with 12 bases between. The CDR3 bases are TGCAGTGCCGAACTGGAGTCCTCCTACGAGCAGTACTTC. Translation gives CSAELESSYEQYF.

This clonotype was picked up a small number of times. The chain links TRBV29-1 to TRBJ1-3; the D is unclear. Trimming removed 4 bases at V and 4 bases at J, with 11 bases between. From germline, CDR1 is SQVTM and CDR2 ANQGSEA. The CDR3 sequence is 13 residues long. The DNA for the CDR3 is TGCAGCGTTGCCGAGATGGGGGGAAACACCATATATTTT. The encoded protein is CSVAEMGGNTIYF.